Following are 13 T cell receptor beta chains from one sample sequenced in a study of blood T cell repertoires in COVID-19. Clones were sequenced by immunoSEQ multiplex PCR, and TCRdb holds only the in-frame ones, with some missing. Among about 110,000 clones listed, about 85% were seen once. The source material was peripheral blood. The receptors were sampled from a human donor in a cohort sampled during active COVID-19.

As regards this clone: The conserved phenylalanine or tryptophan is not found at the CDR3 terminus, so this likely reflects a read error. The limits of the CDR3 on the DNA are not certain, so only TCRdb's listed CDR3 is given. The chain is built from TRBV2 and TRBJ1-2; the table's TRBD1 call for D was not verified on the DNA. Termini included, the CDR3 measures 10 amino acids. CDR1 is SNHLY and CDR2 is FYNNEI in the germline V gene. This CDR3 reads CASSGNRATL.

Comment on this clone: A read error may account for a junction end that differs from germline. This chain connects TRBV7-2 to TRBJ1-5; TRBD1 matches at 10 bases. There are 15 residues in the CDR3. CDR1 is SGHTA, CDR2 FQGNSA, per germline. In DNA form, the CDR3 reads TGTGCCAGCAGCTTAGCGACAGGGGGCAACCAGCCCCAGCATTTT. Protein product: CASSLATGGNQPQHF.

The V call is TRBV3-1 (or the pseudogene TRBV3-2), the J call TRBJ2-1; TRBD1 matches 9 bases. CDR3 length: 14 amino acids. V dropped 3 bases and J dropped 7; count of bases not matched to a gene: 4. CDR1 is LGHDT, CDR2 YNNKEL, per germline (reference sequence). The CDR3 nucleotides read TGTGCCAGCAGCCAGGGGACAGGGCGGAATGAGCAGTTCTTC. It codes for CASSQGTGRNEQFF.

The V gene is TRBV6-6, the J gene TRBJ1-3, with D unclear. Between the trimmed V and J ends, which lost 2 bases and 0 bases, there was a span of 8 bases. Germline V lookup: CDR1 MNHNY, CDR2 SVGAGI (reference sequence). The CDR3 is made up of 15 amino acids. CDR3 region: CASSYPGSSGNTIYF. The CDR3 DNA sequence: TGTGCCAGCAGTTACCCAGGAAGCTCTGGAAACACCATATATTTT.

The V gene is TRBV19, the J gene TRBJ2-1; 10 bases agree with TRBD2. Germline V gene data show CDR1 as LNHDA and CDR2 as SQIVND (reference sequence). CDR3 length: 16 amino acids. Trimming removed 5 bases from V and 4 bases from J; junction bases left unmatched: 8. The CDR3 DNA follows: TGTGCCAGTAGTTCCTCCCGGACTAGCGGATACAATGAGCAGTTCTTC. Translated, it gives CASSSSRTSGYNEQFF.

The DNA for the CDR3 is TGTGCCAGCAGCCCCAACCAAGAGACCCAGTACTTC. Amino acid sequence: CASSPNQETQYF. V is TRBV11-2 and J is TRBJ2-5; D not certain. The CDR3 covers 12 residues. The germline CDR1 and CDR2 sequences are SGHAT and FQNNGV. V lost 5 bases and J lost 0, with 4 bases in between.

The CDR3: CASSPRGQLSGNTIYF. CDR3 bases: TGTGCCAGCTCACCGAGGGGACAGCTCTCTGGAAACACCATATATTTT. The V and J genes are TRBV18 and TRBJ1-3, with 7 nucleotides matching TRBD1. Germline values: CDR1 KGHSH, CDR2 LQKENI. With V trimmed by 3 bases and J by 0 bases, 5 bases remained unmatched. This CDR3 has 16 residues.

V gene TRBV7-2 combines with J gene TRBJ1-1, with D tentatively TRBD1 (6 bases). Per the germline V gene, CDR1 is SGHTA and CDR2 is FQGNSA. The CDR3 covers 16 residues. Trimming took 4 bases from V and 0 from J, leaving 15 bases between them. The CDR3 here is CASSSRQVFMNTEAFF. Written as DNA, the CDR3 is TGTGCCAGCAGCTCGAGACAGGTCTTTATGAACACTGAAGCTTTCTTT. The whole variable domain, remainder taken from reference TRBV7-2 and TRBJ1-1, is GAGVSQSPSNKVTEKGKDVELRCDPISGHTALYWYRQSLGQGLEFLIYFQGNSAPDKSGLPSDRFSAERTGGSVSTLTIQRTQQEDSAVYLCASSSRQVFMNTEAFFGQGTRLTVV.

The chain uses TRBV14 and TRBJ1-1, with D hard to call. The CDR3 consists of 12 residues. V lost 2 bases, J lost 10 bases, and 11 bases lay in between. Germline CDR1 and CDR2: SGHDN and FVKESK. CDR3 nucleotide sequence: TGTGCCAGCAGCCAATCGGGGTTGGGAGCTTTCTTT. The encoded protein is CASSQSGLGAFF.

V and J are TRBV7-2 and TRBJ2-7, with TRBD1 as a possible D gene (6 bases). V gave up 7 bases and J gave up 2 bases, with 18 bases separating them. The germline V gene has CDR1 SGHTA and CDR2 FQGNSA. CDR3 size: 15 residues. The CDR3 DNA follows: TGTGCCAGCAACTTTAGGGGGACCGACGCCTACGAGCAGTACTTC. This translates into CASNFRGTDAYEQYF.

This clone was seen a single time. This rearrangement joins TRBV7-9 to TRBJ1-1; D gene unclear. The CDR3 is made up of 13 amino acids. V lost 2 bases, J lost 11 bases, and 15 bases lay in between. Germline V lookup: CDR1 SEHNR, CDR2 FQNEAQ (reference sequence). In DNA form, the CDR3 reads TGTGCCAGCAGCTTAAACAACCGGGAGGGCGCTTTCTTT. Amino acids: CASSLNNREGAFF.

V usage is TRBV9 and J usage is TRBJ1-1; D not certain. Trimming left V 0 bases short and J 5 bases short, with 17 bases between. The germline V gene has CDR1 SGDLS and CDR2 YYNGEE. This CDR3 is built from 16 residues. This chain's CDR3 is CASSVAAGASRTEAFF. In DNA, the CDR3 is TGTGCCAGCAGCGTAGCCGCGGGTGCCAGCAGGACTGAAGCTTTCTTT.

In DNA form, the CDR3 reads TGCAGTGCTAGTCCTACACTAGCGGGAGGGGAGCAGTTCTTC. This translates into CSASPTLAGGEQFF. The chain carries TRBV20-1 and TRBJ2-1; 13 bases are a match to TRBD2. The germline V gene encodes CDR1 DFQATT and CDR2 SNEGSKA (reference sequence). The junction had 6 bases not matched to a gene; V was cut back by 3 bases and J by 10 bases. The CDR3 runs 14 residues.